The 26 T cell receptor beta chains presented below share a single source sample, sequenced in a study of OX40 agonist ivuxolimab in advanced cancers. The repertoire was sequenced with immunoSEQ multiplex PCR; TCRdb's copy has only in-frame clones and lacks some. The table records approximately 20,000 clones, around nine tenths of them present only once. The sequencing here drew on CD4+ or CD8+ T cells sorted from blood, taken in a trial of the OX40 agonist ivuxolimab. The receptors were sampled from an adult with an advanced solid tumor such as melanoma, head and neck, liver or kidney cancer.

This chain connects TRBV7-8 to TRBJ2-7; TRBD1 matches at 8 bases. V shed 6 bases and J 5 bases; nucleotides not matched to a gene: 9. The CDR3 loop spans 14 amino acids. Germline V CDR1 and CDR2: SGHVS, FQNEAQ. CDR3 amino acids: CASRSWTGTHEQYF. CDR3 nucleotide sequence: TGTGCCAGCAGAAGTTGGACAGGGACTCACGAGCAGTACTTC.

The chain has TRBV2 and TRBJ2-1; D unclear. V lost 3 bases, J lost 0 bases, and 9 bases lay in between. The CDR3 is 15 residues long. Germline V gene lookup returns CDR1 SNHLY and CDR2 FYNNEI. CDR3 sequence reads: CASSDSDFSYNEQFF. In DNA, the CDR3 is TGTGCCAGCAGTGACAGTGATTTCTCCTACAATGAGCAGTTCTTC.

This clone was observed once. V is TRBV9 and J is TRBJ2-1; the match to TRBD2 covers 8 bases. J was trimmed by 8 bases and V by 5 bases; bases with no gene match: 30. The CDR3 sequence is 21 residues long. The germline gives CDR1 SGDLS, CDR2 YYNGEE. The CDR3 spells CASRAGGLAPRGHNIFDEQFF. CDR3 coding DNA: TGTGCCAGCAGGGCAGGCGGACTAGCCCCGAGGGGCCACAACATTTTTGATGAGCAGTTCTTC.

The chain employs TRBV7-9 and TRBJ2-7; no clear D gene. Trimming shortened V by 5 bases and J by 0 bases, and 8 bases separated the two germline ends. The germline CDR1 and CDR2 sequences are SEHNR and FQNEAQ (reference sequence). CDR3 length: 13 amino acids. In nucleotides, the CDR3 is TGTGCCAGCAGCATCGGGCTCTCCTACGAGCAGTACTTC. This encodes CASSIGLSYEQYF.

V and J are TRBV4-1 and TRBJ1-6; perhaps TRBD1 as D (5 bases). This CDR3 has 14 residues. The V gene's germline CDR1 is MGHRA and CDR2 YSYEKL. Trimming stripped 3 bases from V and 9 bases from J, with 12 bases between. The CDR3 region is CASSQGPRGSPLHF. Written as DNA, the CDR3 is TGCGCCAGCAGCCAGGGACCGAGGGGTTCACCCCTCCACTTT.

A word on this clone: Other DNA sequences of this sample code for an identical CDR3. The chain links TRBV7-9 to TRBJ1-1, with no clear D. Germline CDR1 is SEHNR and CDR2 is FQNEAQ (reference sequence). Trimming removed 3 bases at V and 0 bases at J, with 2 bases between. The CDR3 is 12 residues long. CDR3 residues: CASSFLNTEAFF. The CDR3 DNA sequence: TGTGCCAGCAGCTTCCTGAACACTGAAGCTTTCTTT.

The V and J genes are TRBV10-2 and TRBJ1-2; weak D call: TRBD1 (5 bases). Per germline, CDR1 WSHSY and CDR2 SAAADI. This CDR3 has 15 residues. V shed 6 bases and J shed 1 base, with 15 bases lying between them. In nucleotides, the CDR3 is TGCGCCAGCAGCCCCGAACCCGACAGTAACTATGGCTACACCTTC. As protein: CASSPEPDSNYGYTF.

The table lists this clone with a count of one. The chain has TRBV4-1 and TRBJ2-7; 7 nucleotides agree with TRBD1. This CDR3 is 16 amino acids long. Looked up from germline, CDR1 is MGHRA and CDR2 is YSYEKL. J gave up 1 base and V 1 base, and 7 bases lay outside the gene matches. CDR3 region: CASSQASDRESYEQYF. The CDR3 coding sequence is TGCGCCAGCAGCCAAGCCTCCGACAGGGAATCCTACGAGCAGTACTTC.

DNA for the CDR3: TGTGCCAGCAGCGCCGGGACAGACTACAATGAGCAGTTCTTC. It codes for CASSAGTDYNEQFF. The chain combines TRBV9 with TRBJ2-1, with TRBD1 matching over 7 bases. Germline CDR1 is SGDLS and CDR2 is YYNGEE. This CDR3 contains 14 residues. V dropped 3 bases and J dropped 3; count of bases not matched to a gene: 3.

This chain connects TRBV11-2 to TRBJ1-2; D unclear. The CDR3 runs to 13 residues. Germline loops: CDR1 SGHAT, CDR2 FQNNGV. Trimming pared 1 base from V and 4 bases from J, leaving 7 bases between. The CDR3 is CASSLGVIYGYTF. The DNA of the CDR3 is TGTGCCAGCAGCTTAGGTGTTATCTATGGCTACACCTTC.

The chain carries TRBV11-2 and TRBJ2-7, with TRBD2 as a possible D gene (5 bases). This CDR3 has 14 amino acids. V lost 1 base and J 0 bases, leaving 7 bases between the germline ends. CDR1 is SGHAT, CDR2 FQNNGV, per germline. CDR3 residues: CASSLAGISYEQYF. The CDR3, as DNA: TGTGCCAGCAGCTTAGCCGGGATCTCCTACGAGCAGTACTTC.

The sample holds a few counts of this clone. CDR3 residues: CASSTLGYEQYF. DNA of the CDR3: TGTGCCAGCAGCACCCTCGGTTACGAGCAGTACTTC. The chain employs TRBV7-9 and TRBJ2-7, with unresolved D. Trimming pared 5 bases from V and 4 bases from J, leaving 9 bases between. The CDR3 is 12 residues long. Germline V gene data show CDR1 as SEHNR and CDR2 as FQNEAQ (reference sequence).

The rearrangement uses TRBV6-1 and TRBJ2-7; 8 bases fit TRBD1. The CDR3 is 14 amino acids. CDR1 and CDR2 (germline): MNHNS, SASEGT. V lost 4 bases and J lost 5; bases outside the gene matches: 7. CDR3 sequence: CASSVRDRLDEQYF. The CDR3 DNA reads TGTGCCAGCAGTGTCCGGGACAGGCTTGACGAGCAGTACTTC.

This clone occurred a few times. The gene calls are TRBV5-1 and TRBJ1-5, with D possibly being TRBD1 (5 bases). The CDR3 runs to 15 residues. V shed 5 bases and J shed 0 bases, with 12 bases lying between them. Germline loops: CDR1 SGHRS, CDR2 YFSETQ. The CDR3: CASRSGIHSNQPQHF. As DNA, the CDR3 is TGCGCCAGCAGGTCAGGGATTCATAGCAATCAGCCCCAGCATTTT.

In nucleotides, the CDR3 is TGTGCCAGCAGTGAATCGGGGGCAGGCTCCTACAATGAGCAGTTCTTC. Translated: CASSESGAGSYNEQFF. This chain connects TRBV25-1 to TRBJ2-1; D is perhaps TRBD1 or TRBD2 (6 bases each). The length of the CDR3 is 16 residues. Between the trimmed V and J ends, which lost 1 base and 0 bases, there was a span of 10 bases. The germline V gene has CDR1 MGHDK and CDR2 SYGVNS.

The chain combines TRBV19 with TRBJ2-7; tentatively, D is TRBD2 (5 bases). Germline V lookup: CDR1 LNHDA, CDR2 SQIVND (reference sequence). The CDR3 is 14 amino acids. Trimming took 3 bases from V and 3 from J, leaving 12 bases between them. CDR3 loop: CASSITGNSYEQYF. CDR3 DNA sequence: TGTGCCAGTAGTATTACGGGGAACAGCTACGAGCAGTACTTC.

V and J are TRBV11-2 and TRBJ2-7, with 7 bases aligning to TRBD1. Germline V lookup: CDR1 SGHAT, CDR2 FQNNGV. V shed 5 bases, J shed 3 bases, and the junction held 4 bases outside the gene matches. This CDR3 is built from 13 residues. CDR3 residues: CASSADRVYEQYF. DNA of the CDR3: TGTGCCAGCAGCGCAGACAGGGTCTACGAGCAGTACTTC.

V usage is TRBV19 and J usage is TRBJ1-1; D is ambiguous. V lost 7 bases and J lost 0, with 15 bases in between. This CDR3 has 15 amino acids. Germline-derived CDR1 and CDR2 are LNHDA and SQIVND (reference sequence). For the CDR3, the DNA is TGTGCCAGTACCCATAGTCAGATATTGAACACTGAAGCTTTCTTT. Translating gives CASTHSQILNTEAFF.

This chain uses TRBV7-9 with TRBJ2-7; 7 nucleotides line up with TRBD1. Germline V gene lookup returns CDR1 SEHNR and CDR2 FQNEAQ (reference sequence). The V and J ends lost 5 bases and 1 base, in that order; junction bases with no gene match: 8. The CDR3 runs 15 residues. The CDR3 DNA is TGTGCCAGCAGCCACCGGGACAGAGGATCCTACGAGCAGTACTTC. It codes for CASSHRDRGSYEQYF.

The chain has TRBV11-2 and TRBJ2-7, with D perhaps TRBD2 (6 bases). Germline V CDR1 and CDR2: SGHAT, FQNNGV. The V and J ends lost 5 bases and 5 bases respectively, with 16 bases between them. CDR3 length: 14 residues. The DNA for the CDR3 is TGTGCCAGCAGCCCCACGGGGGACTGGAACGAGCAGTACTTC. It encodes CASSPTGDWNEQYF. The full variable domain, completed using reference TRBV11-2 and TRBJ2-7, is EAGVAQSPRYKIIEKRQSVAFWCNPISGHATLYWYQQILGQGPKLLIQFQNNGVVDDSQLPKDRFSAERLKGVDSTLKIQPAKLEDSAVYLCASSPTGDWNEQYFGPGTRLTVT.

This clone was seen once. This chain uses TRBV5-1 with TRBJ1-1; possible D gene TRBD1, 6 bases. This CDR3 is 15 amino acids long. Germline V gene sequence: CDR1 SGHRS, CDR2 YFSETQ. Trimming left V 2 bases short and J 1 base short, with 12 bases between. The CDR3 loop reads CASSFRGRPNTEAFF. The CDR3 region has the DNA TGCGCCAGCAGCTTCAGGGGACGACCGAACACTGAAGCTTTCTTT.

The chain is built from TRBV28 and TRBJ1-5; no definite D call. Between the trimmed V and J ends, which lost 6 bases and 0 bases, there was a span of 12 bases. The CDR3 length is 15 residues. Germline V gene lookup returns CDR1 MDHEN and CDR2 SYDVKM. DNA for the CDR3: TGTGCCAGCAGACAAACCGGGCATAGCAATCAGCCCCAGCATTTT. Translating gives CASRQTGHSNQPQHF.

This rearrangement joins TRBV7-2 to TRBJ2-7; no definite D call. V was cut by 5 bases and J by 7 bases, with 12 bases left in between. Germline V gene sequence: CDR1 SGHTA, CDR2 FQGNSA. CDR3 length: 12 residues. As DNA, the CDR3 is TGTGCCAGCAGCCCCATGGCGCGGGAGCAGTACTTC. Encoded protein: CASSPMAREQYF.

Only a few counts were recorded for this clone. The CDR3 region is CASSLPEHTEAFF. The CDR3, as DNA: TGTGCCAGCAGCTTACCAGAGCACACTGAAGCTTTCTTT. This chain connects TRBV7-9 to TRBJ1-1; D is unclear. V was pared by 2 bases and J by 3 bases, with 7 bases between. Germline V gene sequence: CDR1 SEHNR, CDR2 FQNEAQ (reference sequence). The CDR3 loop spans 13 amino acids.

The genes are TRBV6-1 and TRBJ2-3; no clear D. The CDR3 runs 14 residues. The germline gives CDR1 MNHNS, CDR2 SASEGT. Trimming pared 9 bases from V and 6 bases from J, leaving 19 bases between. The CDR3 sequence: CASETVTSWDTQYF. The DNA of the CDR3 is TGTGCCAGTGAAACAGTGACGAGTTGGGATACGCAGTATTTT.

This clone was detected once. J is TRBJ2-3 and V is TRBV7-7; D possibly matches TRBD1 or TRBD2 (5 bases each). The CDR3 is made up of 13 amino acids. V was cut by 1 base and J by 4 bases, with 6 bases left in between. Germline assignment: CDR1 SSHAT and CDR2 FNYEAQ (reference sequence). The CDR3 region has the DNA TGTGCCAGCAGCTTAGGGGGGTCAGATACGCAGTATTTT. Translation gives CASSLGGSDTQYF. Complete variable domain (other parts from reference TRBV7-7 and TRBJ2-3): GAGVSQSPRYKVTKRGQDVTLRCDPISSHATLYWYQQALGQGPEFLTYFNYEAQPDKSGLPSDRFSAERPEGSISTLTIQRTEQRDSAMYRCASSLGGSDTQYFGPGTRLTVL.